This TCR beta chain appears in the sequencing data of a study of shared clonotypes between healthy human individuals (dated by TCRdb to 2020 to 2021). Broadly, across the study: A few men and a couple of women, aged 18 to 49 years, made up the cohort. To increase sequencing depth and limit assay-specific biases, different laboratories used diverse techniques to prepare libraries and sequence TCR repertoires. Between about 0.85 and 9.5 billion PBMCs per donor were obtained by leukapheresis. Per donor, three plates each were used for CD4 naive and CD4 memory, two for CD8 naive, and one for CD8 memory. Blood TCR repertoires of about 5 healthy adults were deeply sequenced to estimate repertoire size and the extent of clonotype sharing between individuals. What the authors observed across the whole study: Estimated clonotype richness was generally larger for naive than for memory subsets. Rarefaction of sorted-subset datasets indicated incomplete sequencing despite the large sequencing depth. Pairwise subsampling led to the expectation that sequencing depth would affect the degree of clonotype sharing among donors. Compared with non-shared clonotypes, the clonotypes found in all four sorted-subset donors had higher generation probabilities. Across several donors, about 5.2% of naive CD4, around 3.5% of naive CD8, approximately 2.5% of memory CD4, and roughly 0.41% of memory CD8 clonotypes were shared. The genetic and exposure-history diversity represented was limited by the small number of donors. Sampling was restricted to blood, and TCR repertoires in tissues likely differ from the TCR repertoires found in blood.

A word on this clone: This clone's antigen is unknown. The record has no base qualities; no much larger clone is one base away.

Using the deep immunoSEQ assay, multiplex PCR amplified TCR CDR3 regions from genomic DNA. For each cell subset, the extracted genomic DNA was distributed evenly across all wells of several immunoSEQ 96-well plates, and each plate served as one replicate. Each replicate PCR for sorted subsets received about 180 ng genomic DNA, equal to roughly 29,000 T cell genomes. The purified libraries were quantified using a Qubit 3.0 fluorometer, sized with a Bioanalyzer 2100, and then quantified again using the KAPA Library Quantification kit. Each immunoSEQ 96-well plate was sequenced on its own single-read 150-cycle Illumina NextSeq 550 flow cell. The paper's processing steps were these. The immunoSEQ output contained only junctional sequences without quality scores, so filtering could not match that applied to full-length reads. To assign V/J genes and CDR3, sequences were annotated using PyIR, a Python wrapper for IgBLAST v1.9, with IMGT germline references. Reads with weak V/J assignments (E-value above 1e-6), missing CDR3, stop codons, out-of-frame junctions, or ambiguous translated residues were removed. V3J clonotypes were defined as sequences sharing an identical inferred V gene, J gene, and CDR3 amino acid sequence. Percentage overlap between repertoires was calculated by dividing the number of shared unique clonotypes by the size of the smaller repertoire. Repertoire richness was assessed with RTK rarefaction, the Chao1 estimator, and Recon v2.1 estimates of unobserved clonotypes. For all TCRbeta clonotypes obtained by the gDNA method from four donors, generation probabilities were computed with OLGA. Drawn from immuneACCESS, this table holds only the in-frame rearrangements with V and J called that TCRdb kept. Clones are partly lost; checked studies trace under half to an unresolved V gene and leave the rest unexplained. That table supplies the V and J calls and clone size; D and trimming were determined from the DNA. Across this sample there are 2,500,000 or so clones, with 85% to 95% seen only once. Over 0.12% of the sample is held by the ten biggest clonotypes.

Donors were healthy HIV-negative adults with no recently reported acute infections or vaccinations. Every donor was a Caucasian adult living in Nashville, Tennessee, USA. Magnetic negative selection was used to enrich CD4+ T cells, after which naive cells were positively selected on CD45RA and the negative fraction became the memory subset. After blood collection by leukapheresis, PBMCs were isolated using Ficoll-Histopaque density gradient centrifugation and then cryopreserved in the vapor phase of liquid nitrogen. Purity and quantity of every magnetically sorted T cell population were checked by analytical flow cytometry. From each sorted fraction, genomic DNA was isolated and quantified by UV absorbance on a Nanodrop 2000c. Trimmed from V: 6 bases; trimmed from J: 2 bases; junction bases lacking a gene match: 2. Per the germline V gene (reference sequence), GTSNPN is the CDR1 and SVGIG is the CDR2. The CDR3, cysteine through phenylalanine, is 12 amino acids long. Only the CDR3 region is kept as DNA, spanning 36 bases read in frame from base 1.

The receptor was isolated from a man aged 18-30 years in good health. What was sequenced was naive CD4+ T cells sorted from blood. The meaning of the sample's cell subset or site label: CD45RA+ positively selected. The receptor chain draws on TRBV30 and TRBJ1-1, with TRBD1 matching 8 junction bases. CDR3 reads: CACDRGNTEAFF. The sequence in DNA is TGTGCCTGCGACAGGGGCAACACTGAAGCTTTCTTT.